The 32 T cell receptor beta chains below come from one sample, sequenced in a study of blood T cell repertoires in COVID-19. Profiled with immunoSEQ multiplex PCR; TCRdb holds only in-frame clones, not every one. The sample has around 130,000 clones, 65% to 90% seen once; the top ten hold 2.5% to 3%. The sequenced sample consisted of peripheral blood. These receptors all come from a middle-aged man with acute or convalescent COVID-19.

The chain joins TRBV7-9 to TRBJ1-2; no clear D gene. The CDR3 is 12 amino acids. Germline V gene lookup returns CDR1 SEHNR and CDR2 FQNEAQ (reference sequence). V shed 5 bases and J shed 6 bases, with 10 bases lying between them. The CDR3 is CASSPWADGYTF. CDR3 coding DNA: TGTGCCAGCAGCCCGTGGGCAGATGGCTACACCTTC.

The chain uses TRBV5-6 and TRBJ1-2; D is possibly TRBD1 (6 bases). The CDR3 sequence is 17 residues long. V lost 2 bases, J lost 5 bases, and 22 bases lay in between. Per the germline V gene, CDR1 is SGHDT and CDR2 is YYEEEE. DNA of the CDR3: TGTGCCAGCAGCTTTGCGGGGGGCGAGCCTCTAGGGTATGGCTACACCTTC. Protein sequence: CASSFAGGEPLGYGYTF.

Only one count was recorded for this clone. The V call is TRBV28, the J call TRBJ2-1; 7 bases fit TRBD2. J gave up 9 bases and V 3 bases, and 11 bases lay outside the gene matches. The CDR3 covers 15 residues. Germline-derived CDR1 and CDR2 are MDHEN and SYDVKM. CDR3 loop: CASSFASGAESEQFF. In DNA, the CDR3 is TGTGCCAGCAGTTTTGCCAGCGGGGCCGAAAGTGAGCAGTTCTTC.

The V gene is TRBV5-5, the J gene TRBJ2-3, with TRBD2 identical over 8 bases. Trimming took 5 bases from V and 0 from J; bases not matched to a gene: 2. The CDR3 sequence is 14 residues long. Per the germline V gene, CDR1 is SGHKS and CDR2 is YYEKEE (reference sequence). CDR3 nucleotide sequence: TGTGCCAGCAGTCGGGAGGGCAGCACAGATACGCAGTATTTT. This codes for CASSREGSTDTQYF.

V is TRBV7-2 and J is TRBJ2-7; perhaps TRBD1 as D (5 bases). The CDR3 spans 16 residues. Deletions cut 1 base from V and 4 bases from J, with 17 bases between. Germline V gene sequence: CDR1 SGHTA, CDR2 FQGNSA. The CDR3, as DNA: TGTGCCAGCAGCTTAGGAAAGTTGGTTGCAGGGTACGAGCAGTACTTC. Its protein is CASSLGKLVAGYEQYF.

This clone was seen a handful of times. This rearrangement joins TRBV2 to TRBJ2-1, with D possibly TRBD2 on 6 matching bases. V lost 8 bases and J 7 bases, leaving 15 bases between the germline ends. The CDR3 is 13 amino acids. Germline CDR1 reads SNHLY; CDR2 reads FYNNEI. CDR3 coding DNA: TGTGCCAGCGGCGGGGCCATTATGAATGAGCAGTTCTTC. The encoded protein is CASGGAIMNEQFF.

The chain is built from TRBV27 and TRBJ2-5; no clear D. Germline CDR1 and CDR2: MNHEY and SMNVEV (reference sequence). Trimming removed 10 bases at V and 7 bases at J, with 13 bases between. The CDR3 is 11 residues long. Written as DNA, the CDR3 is TGTGCCACCAGGATCCGAGGGACCCAGTACTTC. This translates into CATRIRGTQYF.

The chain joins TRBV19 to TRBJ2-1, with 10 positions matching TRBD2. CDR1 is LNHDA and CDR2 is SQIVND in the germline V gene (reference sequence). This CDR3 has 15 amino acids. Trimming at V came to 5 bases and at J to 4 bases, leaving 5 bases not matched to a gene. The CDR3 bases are TGTGCCAGTAGTTGGCGACTAGCGGGTTACAATGAGCAGTTCTTC. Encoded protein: CASSWRLAGYNEQFF.

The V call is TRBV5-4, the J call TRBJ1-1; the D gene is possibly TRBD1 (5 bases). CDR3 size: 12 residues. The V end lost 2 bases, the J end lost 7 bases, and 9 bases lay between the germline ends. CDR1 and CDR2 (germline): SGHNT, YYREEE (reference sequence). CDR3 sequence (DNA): TGTGCCAGCAGCTTCGGAAGGGGTGAAGCTTTCTTT. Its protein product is CASSFGRGEAFF.

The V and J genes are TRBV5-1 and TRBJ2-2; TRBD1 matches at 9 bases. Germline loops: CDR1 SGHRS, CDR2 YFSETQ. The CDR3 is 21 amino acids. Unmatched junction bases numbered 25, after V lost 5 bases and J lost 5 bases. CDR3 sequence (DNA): TGCGCCAGCAGGGATCAATTAACAGTGGACCAAAGGGACAGGGCGACCGGGGAGCTGTTTTTT. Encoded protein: CASRDQLTVDQRDRATGELFF.

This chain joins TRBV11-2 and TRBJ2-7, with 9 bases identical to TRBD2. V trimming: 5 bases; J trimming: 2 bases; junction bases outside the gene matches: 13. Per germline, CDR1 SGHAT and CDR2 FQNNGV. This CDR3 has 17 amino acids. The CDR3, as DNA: TGTGCCAGCAGCCCCGAGGGGCTAGCGGGATACGCCTACGAGCAGTACTTC. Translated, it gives CASSPEGLAGYAYEQYF.

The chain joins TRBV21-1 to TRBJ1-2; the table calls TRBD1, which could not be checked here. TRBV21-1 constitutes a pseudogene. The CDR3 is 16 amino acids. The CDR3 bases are TGTGCCAGCAGCCCCCTGAGAGGCAGGGATAACTATGGCTACACCTTC. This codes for CASSPLRGRDNYGYTF.

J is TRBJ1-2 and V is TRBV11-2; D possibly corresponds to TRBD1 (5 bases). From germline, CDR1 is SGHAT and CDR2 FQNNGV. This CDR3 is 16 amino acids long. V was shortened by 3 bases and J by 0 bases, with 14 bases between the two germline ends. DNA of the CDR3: TGTGCCAGCAGCTTGGGGGGACCGACGACTAACTATGGCTACACCTTC. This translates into CASSLGGPTTNYGYTF.

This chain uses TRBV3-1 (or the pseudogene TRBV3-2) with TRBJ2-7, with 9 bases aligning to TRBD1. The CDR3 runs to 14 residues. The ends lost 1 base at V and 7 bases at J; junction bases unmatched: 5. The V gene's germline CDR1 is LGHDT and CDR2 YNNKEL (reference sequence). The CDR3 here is CASSQVQGAREQYF. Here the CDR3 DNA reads TGTGCCAGCAGCCAAGTACAGGGGGCGAGGGAGCAGTACTTC.

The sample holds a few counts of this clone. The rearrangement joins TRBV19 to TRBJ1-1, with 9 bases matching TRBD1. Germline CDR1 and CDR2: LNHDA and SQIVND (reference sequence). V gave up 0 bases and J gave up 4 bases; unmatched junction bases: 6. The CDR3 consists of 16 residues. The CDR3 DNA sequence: TGTGCCAGTAGTATAGACAGGGACAGGGAAGGCACTGAAGCTTTCTTT. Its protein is CASSIDRDREGTEAFF.

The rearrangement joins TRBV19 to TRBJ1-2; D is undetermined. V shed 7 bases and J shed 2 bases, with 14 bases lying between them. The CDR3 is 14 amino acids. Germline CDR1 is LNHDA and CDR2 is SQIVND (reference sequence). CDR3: CASKEFSPNYGYTF. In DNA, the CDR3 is TGTGCCAGTAAGGAGTTCTCGCCGAACTATGGCTACACCTTC.

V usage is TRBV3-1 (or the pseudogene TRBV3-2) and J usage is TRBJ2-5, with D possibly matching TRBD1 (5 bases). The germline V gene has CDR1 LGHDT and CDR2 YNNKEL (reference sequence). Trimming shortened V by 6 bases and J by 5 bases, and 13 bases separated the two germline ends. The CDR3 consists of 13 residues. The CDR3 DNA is TGTGCCAGCAGACCGACAGACGGGGAGACCCAGTACTTC. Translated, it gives CASRPTDGETQYF.

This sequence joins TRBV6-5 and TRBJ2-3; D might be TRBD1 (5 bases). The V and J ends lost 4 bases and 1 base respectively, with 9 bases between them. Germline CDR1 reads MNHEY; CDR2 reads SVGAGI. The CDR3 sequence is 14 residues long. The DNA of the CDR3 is TGTGCCAGCAGTTCTGGCAGGGGCACAGATACGCAGTATTTT. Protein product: CASSSGRGTDTQYF.

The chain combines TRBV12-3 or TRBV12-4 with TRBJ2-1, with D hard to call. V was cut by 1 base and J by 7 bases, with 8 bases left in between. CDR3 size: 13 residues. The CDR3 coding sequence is TGTGCCAGCAGTTTAGGGCGGTCGAATGAGCAGTTCTTC. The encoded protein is CASSLGRSNEQFF.

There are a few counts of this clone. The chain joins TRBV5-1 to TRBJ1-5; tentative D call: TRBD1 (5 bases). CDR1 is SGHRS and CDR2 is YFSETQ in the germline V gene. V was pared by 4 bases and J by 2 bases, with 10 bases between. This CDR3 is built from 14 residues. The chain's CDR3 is CASSRAGGNQPQHF. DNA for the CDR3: TGCGCCAGCAGCAGGGCGGGGGGCAATCAGCCCCAGCATTTT.

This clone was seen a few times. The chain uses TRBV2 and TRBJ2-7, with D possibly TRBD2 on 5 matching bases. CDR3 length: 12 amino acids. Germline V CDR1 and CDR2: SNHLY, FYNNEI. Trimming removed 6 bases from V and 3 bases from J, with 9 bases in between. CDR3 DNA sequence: TGTGCCAGCAGGGGAGATTACTACGAGCAGTACTTC. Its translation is CASRGDYYEQYF. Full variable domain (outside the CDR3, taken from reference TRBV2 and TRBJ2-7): EPEVTQTPSHQVTQMGQEVILRCVPISNHLYFYWYRQILGQKVEFLVSFYNNEISEKSEIFDDQFSVERPDGSNFTLKIRSTKLEDSAMYFCASRGDYYEQYFGPGTRLTVT.

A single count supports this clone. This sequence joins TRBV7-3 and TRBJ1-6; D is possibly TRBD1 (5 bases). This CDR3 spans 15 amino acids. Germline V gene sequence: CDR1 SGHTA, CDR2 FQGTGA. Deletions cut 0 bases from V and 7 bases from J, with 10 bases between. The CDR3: CASSLTGRGNSPLHF. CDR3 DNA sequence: TGTGCCAGCAGCTTAACGGGGCGGGGGAATTCACCCCTCCACTTT.

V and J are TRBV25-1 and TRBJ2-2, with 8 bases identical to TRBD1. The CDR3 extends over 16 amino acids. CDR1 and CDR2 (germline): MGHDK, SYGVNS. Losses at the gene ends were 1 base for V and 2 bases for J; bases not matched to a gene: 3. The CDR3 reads CASSESGTGNTGELFF. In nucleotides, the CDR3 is TGTGCCAGCAGTGAATCCGGGACAGGTAACACCGGGGAGCTGTTTTTT.

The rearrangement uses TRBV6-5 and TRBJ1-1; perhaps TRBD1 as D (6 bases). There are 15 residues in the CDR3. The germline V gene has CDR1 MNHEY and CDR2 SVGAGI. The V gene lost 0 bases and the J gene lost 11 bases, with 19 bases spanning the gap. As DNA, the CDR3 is TGTGCCAGCAGTTACTCTCCCACAACAGGGCGTCGCGCTTTCTTT. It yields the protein CASSYSPTTGRRAFF.

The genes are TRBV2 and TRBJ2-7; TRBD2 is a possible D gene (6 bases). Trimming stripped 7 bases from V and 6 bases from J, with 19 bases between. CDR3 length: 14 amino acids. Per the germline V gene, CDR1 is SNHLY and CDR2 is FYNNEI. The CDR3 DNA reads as TGTGCCAGCATCCATGGGGGGAACTCGGCCGAGCAGTACTTC. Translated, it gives CASIHGGNSAEQYF.

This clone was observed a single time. CDR3 residues: CASSELRGGGQPQHF. The CDR3 DNA follows: TGTGCCAGCAGTGAATTACGAGGGGGCGGTCAGCCCCAGCATTTT. V usage is TRBV2 and J usage is TRBJ1-5; 7 nucleotides match TRBD1. Looked up from germline, CDR1 is SNHLY and CDR2 is FYNNEI. V lost 2 bases to trimming and J lost 6 bases; unmatched junction nucleotides: 7. CDR3 length: 15 residues.

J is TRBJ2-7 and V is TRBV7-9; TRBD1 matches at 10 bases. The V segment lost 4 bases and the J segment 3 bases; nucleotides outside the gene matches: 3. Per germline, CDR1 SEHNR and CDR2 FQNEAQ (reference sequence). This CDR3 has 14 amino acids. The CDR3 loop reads CASSYGQGVYEQYF. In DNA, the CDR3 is TGTGCCAGCAGCTACGGACAGGGGGTCTACGAGCAGTACTTC.

In DNA form, the CDR3 reads TGTGCCAGCAGCTCCGGGACAGGGGGGCATATAGCCAAAAACATTCAGTACTTC. Translation: CASSSGTGGHIAKNIQYF. This chain links TRBV7-8 with TRBJ2-4; 11 nucleotides line up with TRBD1. In germline, CDR1 is SGHVS, CDR2 FQNEAQ. J lost 0 bases, V lost 4 bases, and 8 bases had no gene match. The CDR3 is 18 amino acids.

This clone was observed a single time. CDR3 protein: CASTNRPNNPDHF. For the CDR3, the DNA is TGTGCCAGCACCAACAGACCTAATAACCCTGACCACTTT. The chain carries TRBV6-6 and TRBJ1-6; no definite D call. Trimming shortened V by 7 bases and J by 18 bases, and 22 bases separated the two germline ends. This CDR3 has 13 residues. Germline V gene lookup returns CDR1 MNHNY and CDR2 SVGAGI (reference sequence).

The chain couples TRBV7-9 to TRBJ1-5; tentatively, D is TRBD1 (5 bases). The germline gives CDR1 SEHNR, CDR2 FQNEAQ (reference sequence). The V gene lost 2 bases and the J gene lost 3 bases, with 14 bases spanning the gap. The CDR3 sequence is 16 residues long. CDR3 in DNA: TGTGCCAGCAGCTTATTAGCGGGGGGATACAATCAGCCCCAGCATTTT. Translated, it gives CASSLLAGGYNQPQHF.

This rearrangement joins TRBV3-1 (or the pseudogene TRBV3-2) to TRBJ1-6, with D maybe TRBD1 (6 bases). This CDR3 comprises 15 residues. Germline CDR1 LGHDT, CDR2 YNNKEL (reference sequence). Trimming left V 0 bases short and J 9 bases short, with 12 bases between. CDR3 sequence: CASSQDIQGFSPLHF. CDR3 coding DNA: TGTGCCAGCAGCCAAGATATACAGGGCTTTTCACCCCTCCACTTT.

The CDR3 DNA sequence: TGTGCCAGCAGCCCCGGGGTCATGAACACTGAAGCTTTCTTT. Residues: CASSPGVMNTEAFF. The chain carries TRBV5-5 and TRBJ1-1; D call uncertain. The CDR3 is 14 amino acids. The germline V gene has CDR1 SGHKS and CDR2 YYEKEE (reference sequence). Between the trimmed V and J ends, which lost 4 bases and 0 bases, there was a span of 10 bases.